This T cell receptor (beta chain) was documented in a study of T cells in Graves' hyperthyroidism and ophthalmopathy. Study information: Peripheral blood sampling occurred at initial diagnosis, before any treatment. Study-wide results and caveats: Among thyroid clonotypes expanded above 0.001, most also appeared in blood.

Amplification of TCR beta CDR3 regions was performed using RNA transcripts as template. Primed by the HTBI set, a first-round RT-PCR was run on the TCR CDR3. In TCRdb, the multiplex PCR reads were re-called with MiXCR into one record per CDR3 protein. Of under 350,000 distinct CDR3 sequences in the sample, roughly 13% were seen once. V was pared by 5 bases and J by 1 base, with 16 bases between. The CDR3 runs 16 residues. Germline V gene sequence: CDR1 MNHEY, CDR2 SVGEGT. In this sample, this clonotype turned up many times. Its antigen is not known. The source is a woman in her twenties or thirties with Graves' hyperthyroidism that later progressed to Graves' ophthalmopathy. Sequenced material: blood. The chain uses TRBV6-2 or TRBV6-3 and TRBJ2-3; D is unclear. The CDR3 DNA reads TGTGCCAGCAGTCAGGCGCACCCCAAGGGCACAGATACGCAGTATTTT. This translates into CASSQAHPKGTDTQYF.